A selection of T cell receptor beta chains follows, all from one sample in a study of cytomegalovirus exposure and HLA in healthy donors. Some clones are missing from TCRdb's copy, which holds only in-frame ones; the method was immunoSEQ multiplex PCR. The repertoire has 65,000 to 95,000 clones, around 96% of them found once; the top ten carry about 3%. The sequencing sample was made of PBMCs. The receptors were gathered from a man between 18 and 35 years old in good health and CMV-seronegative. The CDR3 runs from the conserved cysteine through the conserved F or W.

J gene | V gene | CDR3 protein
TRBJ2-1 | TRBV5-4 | CASSLMAGGNEQFF
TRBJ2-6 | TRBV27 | CASSLQGDLSGANVLTF
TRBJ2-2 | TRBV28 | CASSLWGTNTGELFF
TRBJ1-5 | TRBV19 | CASSMTAGGYQPQHF
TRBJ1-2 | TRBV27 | CASSLTGGNYGYTF
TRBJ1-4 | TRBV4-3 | CASSHLGGLDEKLFF
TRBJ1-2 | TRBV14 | CASSQARQVTIIDGYTF
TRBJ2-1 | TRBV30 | CAYRTGFIGSYNEQFF
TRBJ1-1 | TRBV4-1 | CASSLDGAEAFF
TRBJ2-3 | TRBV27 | CASSLVRGSTDTQYF
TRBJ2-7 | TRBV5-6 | CASSLGDTFF
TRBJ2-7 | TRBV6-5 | CASKWTGEKGYEQYF